There are a few counts of the clone carrying this T cell receptor (beta chain). Antigen specificity is unknown. TCR beta CDR3 regions were amplified from RNA transcripts. During a first-round RT-PCR of the TCR CDR3, the HTBI primer set was used. Via MiXCR, TCRdb re-called the multiplex PCR reads, giving one row per CDR3 protein. This table has 490,000 or so distinct CDR3 sequences, 46% appearing once. This record belongs to a study of T cells in Graves' hyperthyroidism and ophthalmopathy. Study conclusions and caveats: Separation of ophthalmopathy from stable hyperthyroidism was achieved by a 13 V-J model.

The CDR3 covers 14 residues. The germline gives CDR1 SGHDT, CDR2 YYEEEE. V lost 4 bases, J lost 1 base, and 11 bases lay in between. V and J are TRBV5-6 and TRBJ1-1; a weak D match, TRBD1 (5 bases). The clonotype comes from an adult woman with Graves' disease, either hyperthyroidism or ophthalmopathy (not recorded which). Sequenced input: peripheral blood or thyroid tissue (not recorded which). In DNA form, the CDR3 reads TGTGCCAGCAGCCCGGTGGGGCCGAACACTGAAGCTTTCTTT. It translates to CASSPVGPNTEAFF.